These 2 T cell receptor beta chains came from one sample sequenced in a study of T-cell memory formation after mild COVID-19. Each CDR3 protein is one row after TCRdb ran MiXCR on the 5' RACE reads. Among 560,000 or so distinct CDR3 sequences listed, around a sixth were seen once. Sequenced sample: PBMCs or a T cell subset sorted from them (not recorded which). The source of these receptors is an adult woman who had mild COVID-19 (a few samples of this study predate the infection). Cell type and time point are not known.

The V and J genes are TRBV7-8 and TRBJ1-5, with D perhaps matching TRBD1 (5 bases). V lost 2 bases, J lost 4 bases, and 12 bases lay in between. Germline CDR1 reads SGHVS; CDR2 reads FQNEAQ. This CDR3 is 15 amino acids long. The CDR3 protein is CASSLRGTGNQPQHF. The CDR3 bases are TGTGCCAGCAGCTTACGGGGAACAGGTAATCAGCCCCAGCATTTT.

The rearrangement links TRBV20-1 to TRBJ2-3, with D maybe TRBD2 (7 bases). The CDR3 has 14 residues. Trimming pared 3 bases from V and 2 bases from J, leaving 12 bases between. Germline CDR1 is DFQATT and CDR2 is SNEGSKA (reference sequence). This CDR3 is CSARGGGPTDTQYF. DNA for the CDR3: TGCAGTGCTAGGGGGGGGGGCCCCACAGATACGCAGTATTTT.